This T cell receptor beta chain was identified in a study of post-analysis software for immune sequencing data. Study-wide context: The study covered relapsing-remitting, secondary progressive and progressive-relapsing courses of multiple sclerosis. Regarding the study as a whole: Diversity measured as normalized Chao1 was significantly lower in multiple sclerosis patients than in controls. In patients, roughly five TRBV segments were more frequent than in controls, with TRBV5-6, TRBV5-1 and TRBV20-1 among them. Clustering by F measure revealed strong co-clustering among samples prepared together in one batch.

About this clonotype: The target antigen is unknown.

Unique molecular identifiers tagged the TCR beta cDNA libraries. Input populations of roughly 0.9 to 10 million T cells gave rise to around 480,000 cDNA molecules. MiXCR was run by TCRdb on the PCR reads, yielding one entry per CDR3 protein. The data hold 700,000 to 800,000 distinct CDR3 sequences, with 30% observed a single time. The CDR3 has 13 amino acids. V shed 6 bases and J 5 bases; nucleotides not matched to a gene: 4. Sequencing was carried out using blood. The V call is TRBV12-3 or TRBV12-4, the J call TRBJ1-2; 9 nucleotides align to TRBD1. This clonotype was sampled from a girl aged 10 to 17 with multiple sclerosis. The CDR3 sequence is CASRGTGPYGYTF. CDR3 bases: TGTGCCAGCAGGGGGACAGGGCCTTATGGCTACACCTTC.